Listed below are T cell receptor beta chains from one sample, sequenced in a study of CD8 T cells in ankylosing spondylitis. TCRdb used MiXCR to reprocess the 5' RACE reads, holding one entry per CDR3 protein. The repertoire holds some 37,000 distinct CDR3 sequences, about 5.5% seen once, with 9.5% to 15% in the top ten. Sequences were obtained from blood, either unsorted or a sorted T cell fraction (not recorded which). These TCRs come from a male donor with ankylosing spondylitis or in good health (not recorded which). Both conserved end residues are part of each CDR3. D genes are given only for firm matches. Clone size is stated in some rows and not others, as once, few, many or a class when expanded.

CDR3 length | clone size | J gene | D gene | V gene | CDR3 DNA | CDR3 protein
15 | many | TRBJ1-5 | NA | TRBV7-9 | TGTGCCAGCAGCCTGGGGGGTAGTAGCAATCAGCCCCAGCATTTT | CASSLGGSSNQPQHF
14 | many | TRBJ2-7 | NA | TRBV11-1 | TGTGCCAGCAGCTTTATTGGGGGTAGCAACGAGCAGTACTTC | CASSFIGGSNEQYF
17 | few | TRBJ2-6 | NA | TRBV19 | TGTGCCAGTAGTAACAGGGTTCTGCCCTCTGGGGCCAACGTCCTGACTTTC | CASSNRVLPSGANVLTF
14 | NA | TRBJ2-7 | NA | TRBV5-1 | TGCGCCAGCAGCTTGCGGGACATTTCCTACGAGCAGTACTTC | CASSLRDISYEQYF
15 | NA | TRBJ2-2 | NA | TRBV19 | TGTGCCAGTACCACGACGGGGCTGAACACCGGGGAGCTGTTTTTT | CASTTTGLNTGELFF
15 | many | TRBJ2-1 | TRBD2 | TRBV20-1 | TGCAGTGCTAGAAGATTGTCGGGAGGTTTCTATGAGCAGTTCTTC | CSARRLSGGFYEQFF
11 | many | TRBJ1-1 | NA | TRBV7-9 | TGTGCCAGCAGCTTCGGCCCTGAAGCTTTCTTT | CASSFGPEAFF
14 | many | TRBJ1-2 | TRBD1 | TRBV9 | TGTGCCAGCAGCGTAGGCAGGGGGAGTGATGGCTACACCTTC | CASSVGRGSDGYTF
17 | many | TRBJ2-5 | TRBD1 | TRBV3-1 | TGTGCCAGCAGCCAAGAGCCCGTGGACAGGATGTGGGAGACCCAGTACTTC | CASSQEPVDRMWETQYF
15 | many | TRBJ1-3 | TRBD1 | TRBV5-6 | TGTGCCAGCAGCTTCCAGGGGGCGACAGGAAACACCATATATTTT | CASSFQGATGNTIYF
13 | many | TRBJ2-2 | NA | TRBV28 | TGTGCCAGCAGGGGGGCGAACACCGGGGAGCTGTTTTTT | CASRGANTGELFF
13 | many | TRBJ2-2 | TRBD2 | TRBV29-1 | TGCAGCGCCCGGACTAGTAAGGACGGGGAGCTGTTTTTT | CSARTSKDGELFF
15 | many | TRBJ2-1 | TRBD2 | TRBV28 | TGTGCCAGCAGTTTAGCTAGCGGGAGGTCCAGTGAGCAGTTCTTC | CASSLASGRSSEQFF
15 | NA | TRBJ2-1 | TRBD1 | TRBV5-1 | TGCGCCAGCAGCCTGGAGGTGGACAGGGGATCTGAGCAGTTCTTC | CASSLEVDRGSEQFF
12 | many | TRBJ1-2 | NA | TRBV6-5 | TGTGCCAGCAGTAAAGGGACGGCCGGCTACACCTTC | CASSKGTAGYTF
14 | many | TRBJ2-3 | TRBD2 | TRBV7-3 | TGTGCCAGCAGCCTAGCGGGGGGGCTGGATACGCAGTATTTT | CASSLAGGLDTQYF
16 | many | TRBJ2-3 | NA | TRBV24-1 | TGTGCCACCAGTGAGCCGGGCGGTTATAGCACAGATACGCAGTATTTT | CATSEPGGYSTDTQYF
15 | many | TRBJ2-3 | TRBD1 | TRBV20-1 | TGCAGTGCCCTCCCGACAGGGTTATTTACAGATACGCAGTATTTT | CSALPTGLFTDTQYF
13 | many | TRBJ2-3 | NA | TRBV9 | TGTGCCAGCAGCCGCTCTGCCACAGATACGCAGTATTTT | CASSRSATDTQYF
14 | NA | TRBJ2-3 | NA | TRBV5-1 | TGCGCCAGCAGCCAGGAGGGCGGTTTAGATACGCAGTATTTT | CASSQEGGLDTQYF
14 | many | TRBJ2-5 | TRBD1 | TRBV10-3 | TGTGCCATCGGGGACAGAAGCCGAGGAGAGACCCAGTACTTC | CAIGDRSRGETQYF
14 | many | TRBJ1-1 | NA | TRBV24-1 | TGTGCCACCAGTGATCCGGGTGGGGGGACTGAAGCTTTCTTT | CATSDPGGGTEAFF
16 | many | TRBJ2-6 | NA | TRBV6-5 | TGTGCCAGCAGTTACTCGACGATGGGGGGTGCCAACGTCCTGACTTTC | CASSYSTMGGANVLTF
15 | many | TRBJ1-2 | NA | TRBV29-1 | TGCAGCGTTTTGATACACATCATCCCCCACTATGGCTACACCTTC | CSVLIHIIPHYGYTF
15 | NA | TRBJ2-5 | NA | TRBV25-1 | TGTACCAGCAGTGAATTCGCAGGGGGAGGCGAGGCCCAGTACTTC | CTSSEFAGGGEAQYF
13 | many | TRBJ2-3 | NA | TRBV10-2 | TGCGCCAGCAATCCGGGACTGTCAGATACGCAGTATTTT | CASNPGLSDTQYF
19 | many | TRBJ2-1 | TRBD2 | TRBV7-3 | TGTGCCAGCAGCTTAACGCCCCTGCCACCTAGCGGGAGGTACAATGAGCAGTTCTTC | CASSLTPLPPSGRYNEQFF
17 | many | TRBJ2-3 | NA | TRBV11-2 | TGTGCCAGCAGCTTAACTCCTTTCGGGAGAGGGACAGATACGCAGTATTTT | CASSLTPFGRGTDTQYF
14 | many | TRBJ2-5 | NA | TRBV14 | TGTGCCAGCAGCCAAGAAGGATTTTGGGAGACCCAGTACTTC | CASSQEGFWETQYF
16 | many | TRBJ2-1 | NA | TRBV14 | TGTGCCAGCAGCCCCAGGGTCCCCGGGGGAAACAATGAGCAGTTCTTC | CASSPRVPGGNNEQFF
16 | many | TRBJ2-5 | NA | TRBV6-2/TRBV6-3 | TGTGCCAGCAGTAAACGTTCGGCTTTCTCCGAAGAGACCCAGTACTTC | CASSKRSAFSEETQYF
13 | NA | TRBJ1-1 | NA | TRBV20-1 | TGCAGTGCTAGTGGTCAGAGAAGGACTGAAGCTTTCTTT | CSASGQRRTEAFF
13 | many | TRBJ1-5 | TRBD1 | TRBV18 | TGTGCCAGCTCGGGACAGAGCAATCAGCCCCAGCATTTT | CASSGQSNQPQHF
14 | many | TRBJ2-7 | TRBD2 | TRBV20-1 | TGCAGTGCTCTACCCCTAGCGGACACCTACGAGCAGTACTTC | CSALPLADTYEQYF
15 | many | TRBJ2-7 | TRBD1 | TRBV24-1 | TGTGCCACCAGTGACCCCGGGACAGGGAGGGACGAGCAGTACTTC | CATSDPGTGRDEQYF
13 | many | TRBJ2-7 | NA | TRBV6-5 | TGTGCCAGCAGTTACTCGGGACCGTCCGAGCAGTACTTC | CASSYSGPSEQYF
20 | many | TRBJ2-1 | NA | TRBV27 | TGTGCCAGCCCTACGACTGGATCCCCTGTAAGGGGGGTTTACGAAGGGGAGCAGTTCTTC | CASPTTGSPVRGVYEGEQFF
16 | many | TRBJ2-7 | NA | TRBV7-2 | TGTGCCAGCAGCTTAGGGGCGAAGCGGAACTCCTACGAGCAGTACTTC | CASSLGAKRNSYEQYF